Listed here are 7 T cell receptor beta chains from one sample, sequenced in a study of blood T cell repertoires in COVID-19. Clones were read by immunoSEQ multiplex PCR, and TCRdb kept only the in-frame ones, dropping some. The sample contains 150,000 to 200,000 clones, 75% to 90% of which appear only once. Sample: PBMCs or T cells enriched from blood (not recorded which). The receptors here all came from a woman in her sixties who had recovered from COVID-19.

The genes are TRBV11-1 and TRBJ1-2, with D possibly matching TRBD1 (6 bases). V gave up 6 bases and J gave up 6 bases, with 17 bases separating them. Germline values: CDR1 SGHAT, CDR2 FQDESV (reference sequence). The length of the CDR3 is 14 residues. CDR3 in amino acids: CASSHYRDVDGYTF. CDR3 coding DNA: TGTGCCAGCAGTCACTACAGGGATGTCGATGGCTACACCTTC.

The chain has TRBV3-1 (or the pseudogene TRBV3-2) and TRBJ1-4, with 8 bases that match TRBD1. Germline CDR1 reads LGHDT; CDR2 reads YNNKEL (reference sequence). J lost 13 bases, V lost 1 base, and 2 bases had no gene match. The CDR3 runs 12 residues. The CDR3 protein is CASSQGTGRLFF. DNA of the CDR3: TGTGCCAGCAGCCAAGGGACAGGGCGACTGTTTTTT.

This chain connects TRBV5-1 to TRBJ2-2, with TRBD1 matching over 11 bases. J gave up 5 bases and V 0 bases, and 0 bases lay outside the gene matches. CDR1 and CDR2 from the germline V gene are SGHRS and YFSETQ. This CDR3 contains 15 residues. Here the CDR3 reads CASSLGDRGTGELFF. The CDR3 nucleotides read TGCGCCAGCAGCTTGGGGGACAGGGGGACCGGGGAGCTGTTTTTT. The variable domain in full, with the rest retrieved from reference TRBV5-1 and TRBJ2-2, is KAGVTQTPRYLIKTRGQQVTLSCSPISGHRSVSWYQQTPGQGLQFLFEYFSETQRNKGNFPGRFSGRQFSNSRSEMNVSTLELGDSALYLCASSLGDRGTGELFFGEGSRLTVL.

This rearrangement joins TRBV5-1 to TRBJ2-1, with TRBD2 matching 9 bases. V was clipped by 4 bases and J by 8 bases; unmatched bases: 16. Germline V gene sequence: CDR1 SGHRS, CDR2 YFSETQ. The CDR3 loop spans 17 amino acids. The CDR3 bases are TGCGCCAGCAGCCCAAGGGTAGCGGGAGTGATTGGAGATGAGCAGTTCTTC. It specifies CASSPRVAGVIGDEQFF.

The rearrangement joins TRBV5-4 to TRBJ2-6; tentatively, D is TRBD1 (5 bases). The CDR3 is 15 amino acids. Per the germline V gene, CDR1 is SGHNT and CDR2 is YYREEE (reference sequence). Trimming cost V 0 bases and J 3 bases, with 7 bases left between them. CDR3 sequence (DNA): TGTGCCAGCAGCTTGGCAGGGAATGGGGCCAACGTCCTGACTTTC. As protein: CASSLAGNGANVLTF.

The rearrangement uses TRBV6-5 and TRBJ2-1; 11 positions agree with TRBD1. V gave up 2 bases and J gave up 4 bases; unmatched junction bases: 4. Looked up from germline, CDR1 is MNHEY and CDR2 is SVGAGI. The CDR3 is 16 residues long. CDR3 DNA: TGTGCCAGCAGTTACCCCGGGACAGGGGGTTACAATGAGCAGTTCTTC. Encoded protein: CASSYPGTGGYNEQFF.

This chain connects TRBV21-1 to TRBJ1-6. TRBV21-1 is deemed a pseudogene. The CDR3 loop spans 15 amino acids. CDR3 residues: CASSITGVINSPLHF. CDR3 nucleotides: TGTGCCAGCAGCATAACGGGAGTTATTAATTCACCCCTCCACTTT.